This T cell receptor (beta chain) was retrieved from a study of blood T cell repertoires in COVID-19 (dated by TCRdb to about 2020). Looking at the study overall: The collaborator samples originated in the United States, Italy and Spain and spanned the acute and convalescent phases of COVID-19. The material from the prospective study consisted of cDNA or gDNA derived from T cells, B-cell-depleted T cells, or PBMCs. The dataset comprised deeply sampled blood TCRbeta repertoires from subjects exposed to, actively infected with, or recovered from COVID-19. The repertoires were released in a freely available public database meant as a resource for research on the immune response to SARS-CoV-2. The samples were drawn from two sources: the first 160 participants of the ongoing ImmuneRACE study, and 1,200 or so subjects contributed by 6 global collaborators. Nearly every sample came with metadata listing a de-identified subject ID, COVID-19 status, age in years and sex. HLA class I and class II types, where available, came from metadata supplied by the sample provider rather than from assay-based typing. What the research found in general, with its limitations: The quantity of clinical and demographic metadata differed by source and by participant and was supplied without curation.

TCRbeta CDR3 regions were amplified from genomic DNA by means of the immunoSEQ Assay, a bias-controlled multiplex PCR. The authors' pipeline ran thus. The number of nucleated cells in each sample was estimated by amplification of reference gene primers within the assay. To quantify the absolute abundance of each unique TCRbeta CDR3 rearrangement, sequence reads were collapsed and filtered. For each sample, productive Simpson clonality was calculated as the square root of Simpson's diversity index over productive rearrangements. TCRdb stores this immuneACCESS table with in-frame sequences only. Part of the clones is absent; in the studies checked, under half of the shortfall reflects unresolved V genes, and no reason is known for the rest. V and J calls and clone size are as listed in that table; D and trimming were resolved from the DNA. Across this sample there are 450,000 or so clones, with 85% to 90% seen only once. Of the sample, over 0.7% is held by the ten largest clones.

Regarding this clone: The antigen this receptor binds is unknown. The input lacks base qualities; no much larger clone sits a single base away.

One collaborating source in Seattle enrolled patients during active infection and followed them longitudinally through the course of disease. The collaborating institutions used their own protocols to collect whole blood in K2EDTA tubes. For TCRbeta analysis, collaborators shipped samples in one of three forms: frozen whole blood, isolated PBMCs, or DNA extracted from either of those sample types. Based on the germline V gene, the CDR1 and CDR2 sequences are MDHEN and SYDVKM. Measured from the cysteine to the phenylalanine, the CDR3 is 19 residues long. The kept DNA is CDR3 alone, 57 bases in frame from the first base. After removal of 5 bases from V and 5 bases from J, the junction retains 13 bases not matched to a gene.

The material sequenced was peripheral blood. The sequence links TRBV28 to TRBJ2-3, with TRBD2 matching 16 junction bases. This TCR was sampled from a man aged 18-30 years with COVID-19, enrolled during active disease. The DNA sequence follows: TGTGCCAGCAGTCTGCTTCCGGGACTAGCGGGAGGGCTCGGAGATACGCAGTATTTT. Translated, this gives CASSLLPGLAGGLGDTQYF. Full variable domain (CDR3 extended with the reference TRBV28 and TRBJ2-3 proteins): DVKVTQSSRYLVKRTGEKVFLECVQDMDHENMFWYRQDPGLGLRLIYFSYDVKMKEKGDIPEGYSVSREKKERFSLILESASTNQTSMYLCASSLLPGLAGGLGDTQYFGPGTRLTVL.